These T cell receptor beta chains were read from a single sample in a study of control samples from healthy donors and cancer patients. The method was immunoSEQ multiplex PCR; TCRdb's version includes in-frame clones alone and lacks a portion of them. Among 120,000 to 150,000 clones listed, 91% were seen once. Sequencing was performed on blood. The receptor set was obtained from a man aged 18 to 35 in good health. CDR3s leave out the opening cysteine and the closing phenylalanine or tryptophan. The order of the fields is V gene, CDR3 protein.

V gene: TRBV2; CDR3 protein: ASSEVRGAGIPQH
V gene: TRBV29-1; CDR3 protein: SVESTVSYEQY
V gene: TRBV7-9; CDR3 protein: ASSLAALAETQY
V gene: TRBV10-2; CDR3 protein: ASSVDRTYTGELF
V gene: TRBV9; CDR3 protein: ASSGGLDNEQF
V gene: TRBV15; CDR3 protein: ATSSPTVGDNYEQY
V gene: TRBV7-9; CDR3 protein: ASSLVGNPTQY
V gene: TRBV20-1; CDR3 protein: SARDPLRTSGNTIY
V gene: TRBV6-6; CDR3 protein: ASSQQGGPQH
V gene: TRBV5-6; CDR3 protein: ASSNPTGGYGYT
V gene: TRBV28; CDR3 protein: ASRTNGQTGYT
V gene: TRBV9; CDR3 protein: ASSPRLAGTETQY
V gene: TRBV7-9; CDR3 protein: ASSLEFETQY
V gene: TRBV4-2; CDR3 protein: ASSQDWIHPMYVDTEAF
V gene: TRBV6-5; CDR3 protein: ASSPDRGASPLH
V gene: TRBV11-2; CDR3 protein: ASSPPTGSNYGYT
V gene: TRBV11-2; CDR3 protein: ASSPNLSLNTEAF